This is a list of T cell receptor beta chains from one sample in a study of T cell repertoires in ileal Crohn's disease. Sequenced by immunoSEQ multiplex PCR; TCRdb stores in-frame clones only, minus some. The table lists 9,500 to 12,000 clones, around 87% of them singletons. Sequenced input: ileal tissue. Receptors were obtained from an adult with Crohn's disease. Both conserved end residues are part of each CDR3. Fields, in order: V gene, J gene, clone size, D gene, CDR3 DNA, CDR3 protein. D genes are given only for firm matches. Clone size is shown for a subset of rows, as once, few, many or a class of expanded clone.

TRBV5-1,TRBJ2-6,NA,TRBD1,TGCGCCAGCTATCGGACAGGGGGCGCCTCTGGGGCCAACGTCCTGACTTTC,CASYRTGGASGANVLTF
TRBV30,TRBJ2-1,NA,NA,TGTGCCTGGAGTGTCGGAGCGGGTCGGGGGCAGTTCTTC,CAWSVGAGRGQFF
TRBV6-6,TRBJ1-1,NA,NA,TGTGCCAGCAGTTCCTTCGGACAGCTGAACACTGAAGCTTTCTTT,CASSSFGQLNTEAFF
TRBV10-3,TRBJ1-1,NA,NA,TGTGCCATCAGTGAAGCGGGGGAAGCTTTCTTT,CAISEAGEAFF
TRBV5-4,TRBJ2-7,few,TRBD2,TGTGCCAGCAGCTTGGGGACTAGCGGGAGGAGCGAGCAGTACTTC,CASSLGTSGRSEQYF
TRBV2,TRBJ1-2,NA,TRBD1,TGTGCCAGCAGTGAGGGGACAGGGGGATGGGGCTACACCTTC,CASSEGTGGWGYTF
TRBV5-1,TRBJ2-2,NA,NA,TGCGCCAGCAGCTCAGTCGGTGGACCCACCGGGGAGCTGTTTTTT,CASSSVGGPTGELFF
TRBV18,TRBJ1-2,NA,NA,TGTGCCAGCTCACCACAGGCAGGGGATGGCTACACCTTC,CASSPQAGDGYTF
TRBV7-3,TRBJ2-1,NA,TRBD2,TGTGCCAGCAGCCCGCGAACTAGCGGAGAGCGTGAGCAGTTCTTC,CASSPRTSGEREQFF
TRBV28,TRBJ1-4,NA,NA,TGTGCCAGCAGTTTTTCCAACAATGAAAAACTGTTTTTT,CASSFSNNEKLFF
TRBV9,TRBJ2-1,NA,TRBD2,TGTGCCAGCAGCGACGGAGGGACTAGTCTGGATGAGCAGTTCTTC,CASSDGGTSLDEQFF
TRBV5-1,TRBJ1-5,NA,NA,TGCGCCAGCAGCTTAGAAGGGGAGGATCAGCCCCAGCATTTT,CASSLEGEDQPQHF
TRBV11-2,TRBJ2-1,NA,NA,TGTGCCAGCAGCCGGACTTGGAATGAGCAGTTCTTC,CASSRTWNEQFF
TRBV6-5,TRBJ2-3,NA,TRBD1,TGTGCCAGCAGTACGGCGGACAGGGGCACAGATACGCAGTATTTT,CASSTADRGTDTQYF
TRBV11-2,TRBJ2-1,few,TRBD1,TGTGCCAGCAGCTACTCCGGGACAGCCAACAATGAGCAGTTCTTC,CASSYSGTANNEQFF
TRBV29-1,TRBJ1-1,NA,TRBD1,TGCAGCGTGGACAGGGGAAGCCCTGAAGCTTTCTTT,CSVDRGSPEAFF
TRBV7-6,TRBJ2-1,few,NA,TGTGCCAGCAGTTTACCTTCCGGGACCAAAACTATCAATGAGCAGTTCTTC,CASSLPSGTKTINEQFF